The rows below give T cell receptor beta chains drawn from one sample of a study of blood T cells in healthy people across ages. One entry per CDR3 protein results from TCRdb running MiXCR on the 5' RACE reads. The sample contains about 1.8 million distinct CDR3 sequences, around half of which appear only once. What was sequenced was blood. The receptors derive from a woman aged 40 to 49 in good health. CDR3s include the opening cysteine and the closing phenylalanine or tryptophan. The D gene is left open where the match is weak. Size is stated for part of the rows, as once, few or many counts, or as a class when the clone is expanded.

CDR3 DNA: TGTGCCAGCAGTTTTGGGGTCCTTGAGGGCTACACCTTC; CDR3 protein: CASSFGVLEGYTF; J gene: TRBJ1-2; V gene: TRBV28; clone size: NA; D gene: NA
CDR3 DNA: TGCAGCGTTGGGGGGACCCCCACAGATACGCAGTATTTT; CDR3 protein: CSVGGTPTDTQYF; J gene: TRBJ2-3; V gene: TRBV29-1; clone size: few; D gene: NA
CDR3 DNA: TGTGCCAGCAGTTTATACAGGACAGCAAACATTCAGTACTTC; CDR3 protein: CASSLYRTANIQYF; J gene: TRBJ2-4; V gene: TRBV27; clone size: NA; D gene: NA
CDR3 DNA: TGTGCCAGCAGCGAGTTGACAGGCGTACTTAATGAAAAACTGTTTTTT; CDR3 protein: CASSELTGVLNEKLFF; J gene: TRBJ1-4; V gene: TRBV27; clone size: NA; D gene: NA
CDR3 DNA: TGTGCCAGCAGCTCCGGACAGATCTATGGCTACACCTTC; CDR3 protein: CASSSGQIYGYTF; J gene: TRBJ1-2; V gene: TRBV7-9; clone size: many; D gene: NA
CDR3 DNA: TGCAGCGGCAACGCGAACACCGAAGCTTTCTTT; CDR3 protein: CSGNANTEAFF; J gene: TRBJ1-1; V gene: TRBV29-1; clone size: NA; D gene: NA
CDR3 DNA: TGTGCCAGCAGATACAGCCTATCTAGCGGGGGACTCACCCAAGAGACCCAGTACTTC; CDR3 protein: CASRYSLSSGGLTQETQYF; J gene: TRBJ2-5; V gene: TRBV6-2/TRBV6-3; clone size: few; D gene: TRBD2
CDR3 DNA: TGTGCCAGCAGTCTAGCTAGGGACACCGCCTACGAGCAGTACTTC; CDR3 protein: CASSLARDTAYEQYF; J gene: TRBJ2-7; V gene: TRBV28; clone size: NA; D gene: NA
CDR3 DNA: TGTGCCAGCTCGCGGGACAGGCCCAGCGAGCAGTACTTC; CDR3 protein: CASSRDRPSEQYF; J gene: TRBJ2-7; V gene: TRBV18; clone size: NA; D gene: TRBD1
CDR3 DNA: TGTGCCAGCAGCTCCCCACATGAGCAGTTCTTC; CDR3 protein: CASSSPHEQFF; J gene: TRBJ2-1; V gene: TRBV5-5; clone size: NA; D gene: NA
CDR3 DNA: TGCAGTGCTCGGACTAGCGGTAACAGTGAGCAGTTCTTC; CDR3 protein: CSARTSGNSEQFF; J gene: TRBJ2-1; V gene: TRBV20-1; clone size: NA; D gene: TRBD2
CDR3 DNA: TGCAGTTACAACCGGGACAGGGGGAAAAATACGCAGTATTTT; CDR3 protein: CSYNRDRGKNTQYF; J gene: TRBJ2-3; V gene: TRBV29-1; clone size: few; D gene: TRBD1
CDR3 DNA: TGCGCCAGCAGCCAAGATGAGGCCAGGGAAGCTTTCTTT; CDR3 protein: CASSQDEAREAFF; J gene: TRBJ1-1; V gene: TRBV4-3; clone size: NA; D gene: NA
CDR3 DNA: TGCGCCAGCAGCCTCAGGACGGAGGGAACCGAAGCTTTCTTT; CDR3 protein: CASSLRTEGTEAFF; J gene: TRBJ1-1; V gene: TRBV4-1; clone size: NA; D gene: NA
CDR3 DNA: TGTGCCAGCGCACCGGGACTAGCGGGGGGCCCGGCAGATACGCAGTATTTT; CDR3 protein: CASAPGLAGGPADTQYF; J gene: TRBJ2-3; V gene: TRBV6-2/TRBV6-3; clone size: NA; D gene: TRBD2
CDR3 DNA: TGCGCCAGCAGCCAAGAGGGGGCCGGGACAGGGCACAATGAGCAGTTCTTC; CDR3 protein: CASSQEGAGTGHNEQFF; J gene: TRBJ2-1; V gene: TRBV4-1; clone size: NA; D gene: TRBD1
CDR3 DNA: TGTGCCAGCAGGGGATTAGCGGGGAGGTACAATGAGCAGTTCTTC; CDR3 protein: CASRGLAGRYNEQFF; J gene: TRBJ2-1; V gene: TRBV2; clone size: NA; D gene: TRBD2
CDR3 DNA: TGTGCCAGCAGTGGGGATTATTCCGGGACTAGCGGGGGACCAGATACGCAGTATTTT; CDR3 protein: CASSGDYSGTSGGPDTQYF; J gene: TRBJ2-3; V gene: TRBV6-1; clone size: few; D gene: TRBD2
CDR3 DNA: TGTGCCAGCAGTTTAGCGAGTGAGGGACAGACAATCTACGAGCAGTACTTC; CDR3 protein: CASSLASEGQTIYEQYF; J gene: TRBJ2-7; V gene: TRBV13; clone size: once; D gene: TRBD1
CDR3 DNA: TGTGCCAGCAGTCAAACGGGATCTAAAAACATTCAGTACTTC; CDR3 protein: CASSQTGSKNIQYF; J gene: TRBJ2-4; V gene: TRBV27; clone size: few; D gene: NA
CDR3 DNA: TGTGCCAGCACCTTCCCTTCTAGCGGGGGGGAAGATACGCAGTATTTT; CDR3 protein: CASTFPSSGGEDTQYF; J gene: TRBJ2-3; V gene: TRBV5-6; clone size: NA; D gene: TRBD2
CDR3 DNA: TGTGCCAGCAGTTTATGGGGGGGCGCCTACAATGAGCAGTTCTTC; CDR3 protein: CASSLWGGAYNEQFF; J gene: TRBJ2-1; V gene: TRBV12-3/TRBV12-4; clone size: few; D gene: NA
CDR3 DNA: TGTGCCAGCCGGGAACTCCCCTCCACCGGGGCCAACGTCCTGACTTTC; CDR3 protein: CASRELPSTGANVLTF; J gene: TRBJ2-6; V gene: TRBV2; clone size: NA; D gene: NA
CDR3 DNA: TGCAGCGTTGGAGGCTACAATGAGCAGTTCTTC; CDR3 protein: CSVGGYNEQFF; J gene: TRBJ2-1; V gene: TRBV29-1; clone size: few; D gene: NA
CDR3 DNA: TGTGCCATCAGGGACGGGGAGGGGTTCTCCTACAATGAGCAGTTCTTC; CDR3 protein: CAIRDGEGFSYNEQFF; J gene: TRBJ2-1; V gene: TRBV10-3; clone size: NA; D gene: TRBD2
CDR3 DNA: TGCGCCAGCAGCTCTCTAGCGGTGAGCTCCTACAATGAGCAGTTCTTC; CDR3 protein: CASSSLAVSSYNEQFF; J gene: TRBJ2-1; V gene: TRBV5-1; clone size: NA; D gene: TRBD2
CDR3 DNA: TGTGCCAGCAGCTTTGGGACAGGGGATTATTACGAGCAGTACTTC; CDR3 protein: CASSFGTGDYYEQYF; J gene: TRBJ2-7; V gene: TRBV7-6; clone size: NA; D gene: TRBD1
CDR3 DNA: TGTGCCAGCTCACCATACAGGGAAAGGGGCGATGAGCAGTTCTTC; CDR3 protein: CASSPYRERGDEQFF; J gene: TRBJ2-1; V gene: TRBV18; clone size: NA; D gene: NA
CDR3 DNA: TGTGCCAGCAGTTTCCGGGGGCCCCGCACAGATACGCAGTATTTT; CDR3 protein: CASSFRGPRTDTQYF; J gene: TRBJ2-3; V gene: TRBV12-3/TRBV12-4; clone size: few; D gene: NA
CDR3 DNA: TGTGCCAGCAGGGGGCGCAGGGCGAACACTGAAGCTTTCTTT; CDR3 protein: CASRGRRANTEAFF; J gene: TRBJ1-1; V gene: TRBV7-2; clone size: few; D gene: NA
CDR3 DNA: TGCAGTGCTAGAGAGCTAGCGGGGGGGTACAATGAGCAGTTCTTC; CDR3 protein: CSARELAGGYNEQFF; J gene: TRBJ2-1; V gene: TRBV20-1; clone size: few; D gene: TRBD2
CDR3 DNA: TGTGCCAGCAGCCCTGTTAACATCCGGGGTAAAGAGACCCAGTACTTC; CDR3 protein: CASSPVNIRGKETQYF; J gene: TRBJ2-5; V gene: TRBV28; clone size: once; D gene: NA
CDR3 DNA: TGTGCCAGCACCATCAGCCCCGATCGGCAAGAGACCCAGTACTTC; CDR3 protein: CASTISPDRQETQYF; J gene: TRBJ2-5; V gene: TRBV5-6; clone size: NA; D gene: NA
CDR3 DNA: TGTGCCAGCAGGGTGAACACTGAAGCTTTCTTT; CDR3 protein: CASRVNTEAFF; J gene: TRBJ1-1; V gene: TRBV5-1; clone size: many; D gene: NA
CDR3 DNA: TGCGCCAGCAGCTTGGCGGCGGGCTACGAGCGGTACTTC; CDR3 protein: CASSLAAGYERYF; J gene: TRBJ2-7; V gene: TRBV5-1; clone size: NA; D gene: NA
CDR3 DNA: TGTGCCAGCAGTTACGGAGTCAGGGCGCAAAGGGCCTATGGCTACACCTTC; CDR3 protein: CASSYGVRAQRAYGYTF; J gene: TRBJ1-2; V gene: TRBV6-5; clone size: few; D gene: NA
CDR3 DNA: TGTGCCAGCAGCGTCAGAGGGGGCTCCACAGATACGCAGTATTTT; CDR3 protein: CASSVRGGSTDTQYF; J gene: TRBJ2-3; V gene: TRBV9; clone size: NA; D gene: TRBD1
CDR3 DNA: TGTGCCAGCAGCTTTGATGGACAGGGTCACAATGAGCAGTTCTTC; CDR3 protein: CASSFDGQGHNEQFF; J gene: TRBJ2-1; V gene: TRBV12-1; clone size: once; D gene: NA
CDR3 DNA: TGTGCCAGCAGCCGCGGTACGGGAGCTGGTGGCTACACCTTC; CDR3 protein: CASSRGTGAGGYTF; J gene: TRBJ1-2; V gene: TRBV12-3/TRBV12-4; clone size: NA; D gene: NA
CDR3 DNA: TGCGCCAGCAGCTTGGAACTAGCGAACACCGGGGAGCTGTTTTTT; CDR3 protein: CASSLELANTGELFF; J gene: TRBJ2-2; V gene: TRBV5-1; clone size: NA; D gene: NA
CDR3 DNA: TGCAGTGCTCAAGGGCCGGGCGGGGGGCACAATGAGCAGTTCTTC; CDR3 protein: CSAQGPGGGHNEQFF; J gene: TRBJ2-1; V gene: TRBV20-1; clone size: few; D gene: TRBD2
CDR3 DNA: TGTGCCAGCAGCCGAGCAGCGGGGGCTTCCGAGCAGTACTTC; CDR3 protein: CASSRAAGASEQYF; J gene: TRBJ2-7; V gene: TRBV13; clone size: once; D gene: TRBD2
CDR3 DNA: TGCAGTGCCAGAGGAGGGGGGGCCGGGGAGCTGTTTTTT; CDR3 protein: CSARGGGAGELFF; J gene: TRBJ2-2; V gene: TRBV20-1; clone size: NA; D gene: NA
CDR3 DNA: TGCGCCAGCAGCTTGACAGCGGCCCAAGAGACCCAGTACTTC; CDR3 protein: CASSLTAAQETQYF; J gene: TRBJ2-5; V gene: TRBV5-1; clone size: NA; D gene: NA
CDR3 DNA: TGCAGTGCTAGAGATTACAGGGATAGCACAGACACGCAGTATTTT; CDR3 protein: CSARDYRDSTDTQYF; J gene: TRBJ2-3; V gene: TRBV20-1; clone size: once; D gene: NA
CDR3 DNA: TGTGCCAGCAGTTTTTCTCGCCGGTTGCCTGGAGTAGAGACCCAGTACTTC; CDR3 protein: CASSFSRRLPGVETQYF; J gene: TRBJ2-5; V gene: TRBV12-3/TRBV12-4; clone size: few; D gene: NA
CDR3 DNA: TGCGCCAGCAGCTTTGCCCTCATTGGTACGGACGAGCAGTACTTC; CDR3 protein: CASSFALIGTDEQYF; J gene: TRBJ2-7; V gene: TRBV5-1; clone size: NA; D gene: NA
CDR3 DNA: TGCAGTGCTCTCCGGCCAACTAATGAAAAACTGTTTTTT; CDR3 protein: CSALRPTNEKLFF; J gene: TRBJ1-4; V gene: TRBV20-1; clone size: NA; D gene: NA
CDR3 DNA: TGTGCCAGCAGCTTAGAACAGGGCGGGTACAATGAGCAGTTCTTC; CDR3 protein: CASSLEQGGYNEQFF; J gene: TRBJ2-1; V gene: TRBV13; clone size: many; D gene: NA
CDR3 DNA: TGTGCCAGCAGCGTCTTCGACCGGGACACGTATATCCCAGATACGCAGTATTTT; CDR3 protein: CASSVFDRDTYIPDTQYF; J gene: TRBJ2-3; V gene: TRBV9; clone size: NA; D gene: NA
CDR3 DNA: TGTGCGTGCAGGGGGCATGCGGTTTTAGAAAATGAGCAGTTCTTC; CDR3 protein: CACRGHAVLENEQFF; J gene: TRBJ2-1; V gene: TRBV7-2; clone size: NA; D gene: TRBD1
CDR3 DNA: TGCAGTGCGTCTCCTAGCCCAGGGGGCCAAGAGACCCAGTACTTC; CDR3 protein: CSASPSPGGQETQYF; J gene: TRBJ2-5; V gene: TRBV20-1; clone size: NA; D gene: TRBD1
CDR3 DNA: TGCAGTGCTAGATATGAGACCTCGGGGTTCAAGAAGGGGACCCAGTACTTC; CDR3 protein: CSARYETSGFKKGTQYF; J gene: TRBJ2-5; V gene: TRBV20-1; clone size: few; D gene: NA
CDR3 DNA: TGTGCCAGCAGGACCAGGGAAGAATCACCCCTCCACTTT; CDR3 protein: CASRTREESPLHF; J gene: TRBJ1-6; V gene: TRBV28; clone size: few; D gene: NA
CDR3 DNA: TGTGCCAGCAGCTTAGACCTAGCGGGGCTCAATGAGCAGTTCTTC; CDR3 protein: CASSLDLAGLNEQFF; J gene: TRBJ2-1; V gene: TRBV7-9; clone size: NA; D gene: TRBD2
CDR3 DNA: TGTGCCAGCAGCCAAGTGTATCCCTGGGACTATGGCTACACCTTC; CDR3 protein: CASSQVYPWDYGYTF; J gene: TRBJ1-2; V gene: TRBV3-1; clone size: few; D gene: NA
CDR3 DNA: TGCAGTGCTAGGGGGACGGACGGCGGGGGCAATGAGCAGTTCTTC; CDR3 protein: CSARGTDGGGNEQFF; J gene: TRBJ2-1; V gene: TRBV20-1; clone size: NA; D gene: TRBD2